This T cell receptor beta chain was recovered during a study of T cell responses to AZD1222 COVID-19 vaccine. Study-level results: In the spike-specific TCR repertoire, nearly half reportedly target unmutated variant regions. Breadth and depth of Spike-specific TCRs rose after two AZD1222 doses. White British people made up most donors, females outnumbered males, and clonal diversity was possibly underestimated. Just five or six AZD1222 recipients tested seropositive at baseline.

Worth noting for this clone: As yet, its antigen is unknown.

Produced via immunoSEQ multiplex PCR; TCRdb's table is partial and in-frame only. The table has 90,000 to 110,000 clones, 85% to 90% seen once. The CDR3 is 15 amino acids. CDR1 is SGHAT and CDR2 is FQNNGV in the germline V gene. Trimming took 1 base from V and 3 from J, leaving 11 bases between them. The TCR originated in an adult in good health. Material: peripheral blood, obtained on day 0 of AZD1222 vaccination. The chain is built from TRBV11-2 and TRBJ2-3, with D perhaps matching TRBD1 or TRBD2 (5 bases each). This chain's CDR3 is CASSLGGIGTDTQYF. The CDR3 DNA follows: TGTGCCAGCAGCTTAGGGGGGATAGGGACAGATACGCAGTATTTT.